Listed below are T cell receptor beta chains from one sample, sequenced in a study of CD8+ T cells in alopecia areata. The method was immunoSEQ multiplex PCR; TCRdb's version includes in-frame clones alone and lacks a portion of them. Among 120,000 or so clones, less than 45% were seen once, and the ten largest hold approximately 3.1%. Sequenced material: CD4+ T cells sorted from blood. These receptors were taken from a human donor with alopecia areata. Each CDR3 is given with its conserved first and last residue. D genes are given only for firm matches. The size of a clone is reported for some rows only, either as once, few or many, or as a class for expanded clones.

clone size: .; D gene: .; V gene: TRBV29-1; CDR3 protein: CSVEPVPGTYTF
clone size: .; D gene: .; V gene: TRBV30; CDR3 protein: CAWKPSRGTDTQYF
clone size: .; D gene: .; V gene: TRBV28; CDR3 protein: CASSPAVSYNEQFF
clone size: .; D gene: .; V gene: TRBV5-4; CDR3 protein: CASSPPVSGEQFF
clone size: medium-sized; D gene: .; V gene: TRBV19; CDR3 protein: CASSRQEAPYEQYF
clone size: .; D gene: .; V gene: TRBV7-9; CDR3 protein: CASSSLGGPLTEAFF
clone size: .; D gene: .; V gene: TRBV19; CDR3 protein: CASTPRGANVLTF
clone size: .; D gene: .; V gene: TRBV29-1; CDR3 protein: CSVGEYSGNTIYF
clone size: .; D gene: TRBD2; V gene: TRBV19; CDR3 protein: CASRRQLGGGDLAKNIQYF
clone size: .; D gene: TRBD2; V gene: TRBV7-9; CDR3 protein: CASSPWLAVSTDTQYF
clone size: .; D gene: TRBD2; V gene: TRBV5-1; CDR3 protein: CASSWDPGLASRGEQFF
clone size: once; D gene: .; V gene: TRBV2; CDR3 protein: CASLRGGGRTKNIQYF
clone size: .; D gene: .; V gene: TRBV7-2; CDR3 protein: CASSSWGGDYEQYF